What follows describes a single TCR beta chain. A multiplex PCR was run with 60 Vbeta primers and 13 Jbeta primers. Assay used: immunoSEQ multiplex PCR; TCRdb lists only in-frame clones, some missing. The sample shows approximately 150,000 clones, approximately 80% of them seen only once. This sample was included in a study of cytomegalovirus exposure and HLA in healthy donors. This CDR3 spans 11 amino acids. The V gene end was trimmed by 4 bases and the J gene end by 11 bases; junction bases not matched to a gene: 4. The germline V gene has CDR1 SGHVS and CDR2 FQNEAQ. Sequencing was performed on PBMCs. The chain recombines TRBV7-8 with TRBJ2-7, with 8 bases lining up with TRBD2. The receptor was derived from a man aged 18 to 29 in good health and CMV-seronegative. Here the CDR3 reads CASSWGLEKYF. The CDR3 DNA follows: TGTGCCAGCAGCTGGGGACTAGAAAAGTACTTC.